The 24 T cell receptor beta chains presented below share a single source sample, sequenced in a study of identical twins. A single record per CDR3 protein comes from TCRdb applying MiXCR to the 5' RACE reads. The sample includes 300,000 to 400,000 distinct CDR3 sequences, roughly 10% of them seen just once. The sequenced sample consisted of naive T cells sorted from blood. These receptors came from a woman aged 45 to 65 in good health.

The chain recombines TRBV5-5 with TRBJ2-3; D is ambiguous. The CDR3 has 14 amino acids. Germline loops: CDR1 SGHKS, CDR2 YYEKEE (reference sequence). V was clipped by 2 bases and J by 2 bases, with 9 bases between them. CDR3 region: CASSFLPPTDTQYF. In DNA form, the CDR3 reads TGTGCCAGCAGCTTTCTTCCCCCCACAGATACGCAGTATTTT. The full variable domain, its missing parts supplied by reference TRBV5-5 and TRBJ2-3, is DAGVTQSPTHLIKTRGQQVTLRCSPISGHKSVSWYQQVLGQGPQFIFQYYEKEERGRGNFPDRFSARQFPNYSSELNVNALLLGDSALYLCASSFLPPTDTQYFGPGTRLTVL.

The sample holds a few counts of this clonotype. The chain recombines TRBV20-1 with TRBJ2-3; 7 bases line up with TRBD1. Trimming cost V 3 bases and J 4 bases; bases outside gene matches: 4. The CDR3 extends over 13 amino acids. Germline V gene sequence: CDR1 DFQATT, CDR2 SNEGSKA (reference sequence). The CDR3 DNA is TGCAGTGCTAGTCGACAGGGATCAGATACGCAGTATTTT. This gives the protein CSASRQGSDTQYF.

This clonotype was recorded a few times. The chain recombines TRBV4-1 with TRBJ2-7, with D perhaps TRBD2 (6 bases). Trimming pared 4 bases from V and 0 bases from J, leaving 16 bases between. The CDR3 has 16 residues. Germline CDR1 MGHRA, CDR2 YSYEKL. The CDR3 DNA reads as TGCGCCAGCAGCCCCTGGACTACCATAAGCTCCTACGAGCAGTACTTC. It translates to CASSPWTTISSYEQYF.

The J gene is TRBJ1-6, the V gene TRBV6-1; 9 bases are a match to TRBD1. Unmatched junction bases numbered 11, after V lost 7 bases and J lost 10 bases. This CDR3 comprises 15 residues. Germline assignment: CDR1 MNHNS and CDR2 SASEGT. The CDR3 is CASTFGQGLESPLHF. The CDR3 DNA is TGTGCCAGCACCTTTGGACAGGGGCTGGAGTCACCCCTCCACTTT.

In its sample, this clonotype was seen many times. This chain connects TRBV20-1 to TRBJ2-1, with no clear D. V lost 3 bases to trimming and J lost 5 bases, with 8 bases between them. This CDR3 has 12 residues. The V gene's germline CDR1 is DFQATT and CDR2 SNEGSKA (reference sequence). As DNA, the CDR3 is TGCAGTGCTAGCAGCTGGAACAATGAGCAGTTCTTC. Residues: CSASSWNNEQFF.

This clonotype has a handful of counts. The rearrangement links TRBV20-1 to TRBJ1-5; D not certain. Germline CDR1 reads DFQATT; CDR2 reads SNEGSKA (reference sequence). The CDR3 is made up of 12 amino acids. The V end was cut by 6 bases, the J end by 2 bases, with 8 bases between. Here the CDR3 reads CSATVGNQPQHF. CDR3 sequence (DNA): TGCAGTGCAACGGTGGGCAATCAGCCCCAGCATTTT.

The V gene is TRBV14, the J gene TRBJ2-3; 9 nucleotides agree with TRBD2. Per the germline V gene, CDR1 is SGHDN and CDR2 is FVKESK. V gave up 4 bases and J gave up 6 bases; unmatched junction bases: 14. CDR3 size: 17 residues. The CDR3, as DNA: TGTGCCAGCAGCCCAGGCCCCCTTAGCGGGAGTCGGGATACGCAGTATTTT. It codes for CASSPGPLSGSRDTQYF.

This chain uses TRBV6-2 or TRBV6-3 with TRBJ2-7; D remains unclear. V was cut by 3 bases and J by 0 bases, with 12 bases left in between. The CDR3 has 15 residues. The germline V gene has CDR1 MNHEY and CDR2 SVGEGT. CDR3 amino acids: CASSYGLTYSYEQYV. CDR3 nucleotide sequence: TGTGCCAGCAGTTATGGCCTAACTTACTCCTACGAGCAGTACGTC.

This clonotype was recorded a few times. The rearrangement joins TRBV6-5 to TRBJ2-3; D is undetermined. The CDR3 is 13 amino acids. Germline V gives CDR1 MNHEY, CDR2 SVGAGI. V was clipped by 0 bases and J by 14 bases, with 15 bases between them. The CDR3 loop is CASSYSTGSLAYF. In nucleotides, the CDR3 is TGTGCCAGCAGTTACTCGACGGGCTCCCTTGCGTATTTT.

This clonotype has ten or more counts. The chain is built from TRBV10-3 and TRBJ1-1; unclear D gene. The germline CDR1 and CDR2 sequences are ENHRY and SYGVKD. Deletions cut 2 bases from V and 4 bases from J, with 8 bases between. CDR3 size: 13 residues. The CDR3 is CAISEGLSTEAFF. CDR3 in DNA: TGTGCCATCAGTGAGGGGTTGAGCACTGAAGCTTTCTTT.

This clonotype has just a few counts. The V gene is TRBV12-3 or TRBV12-4, the J gene TRBJ2-7; the match to TRBD2 covers 9 bases. There are 16 residues in the CDR3. Losses at the gene ends were 7 bases for V and 4 bases for J; bases not matched to a gene: 14. CDR3 amino acids: CASKTRSSGTLYEQYV. DNA of the CDR3: TGTGCCAGCAAGACAAGGTCTAGCGGGACTCTATACGAGCAGTACGTC.

The chain is built from TRBV4-1 and TRBJ2-4; D is unclear. The V and J ends lost 0 bases and 0 bases respectively, with 6 bases between them. This CDR3 region has 15 residues. Germline values: CDR1 MGHRA, CDR2 YSYEKL. CDR3 coding DNA: TGCGCCAGCAGCCAAGACAGTGTAGCCAAAAACATTCAGTACTTC. It yields the protein CASSQDSVAKNIQYF.

V is TRBV11-2 and J is TRBJ2-6; maybe TRBD1 (5 bases). The V gene lost 4 bases and the J gene lost 0 bases, with 10 bases spanning the gap. Germline assignment: CDR1 SGHAT and CDR2 FQNNGV. The CDR3 runs 16 residues. The CDR3 protein is CASSYSGNSGANVLTF. In DNA form, the CDR3 reads TGTGCCAGCAGCTACTCAGGGAACTCTGGGGCCAACGTCCTGACTTTC.

This clonotype came up many times. The chain recombines TRBV10-3 with TRBJ2-2, with D uncertain. The CDR3 is 13 residues long. Per germline, CDR1 ENHRY and CDR2 SYGVKD. The ends were cut back, 11 bases at V and 0 bases at J, with 10 bases in the middle. CDR3 sequence (DNA): TGTGCCTCCAAGGAGCCGAACACCGGGGAGCTGTTTTTT. Translation gives CASKEPNTGELFF.

This clonotype was detected ten times or more. This chain uses TRBV12-3 or TRBV12-4 with TRBJ1-1; no clear D. The germline V and J ends were trimmed by 1 base and 4 bases, with 7 bases remaining between them. This CDR3 contains 13 residues. This CDR3 reads CASSLGGFTEAFF. The DNA of the CDR3 is TGTGCCAGCAGTTTAGGAGGATTCACTGAAGCTTTCTTT.

This clonotype was observed a handful of times. This chain joins TRBV10-2 and TRBJ1-1; weak D call: TRBD1 (5 bases). Trimming left V 5 bases short and J 6 bases short, with 13 bases between. The CDR3 length is 13 residues. In germline, CDR1 is WSHSY, CDR2 SAAADI. The CDR3 DNA sequence: TGCGCCAGCAGTCCCCCGGGGGGAGCTGAAGCTTTCTTT. Translation gives CASSPPGGAEAFF.

In its sample, this clonotype was seen a few times. V and J are TRBV3-1 and TRBJ2-4; D perhaps matches TRBD2 (6 bases). CDR3 length: 11 residues. V gave up 8 bases and J gave up 6 bases, with 8 bases separating them. Germline V gene lookup returns CDR1 LGHDT and CDR2 YNNKEL (reference sequence). CDR3 amino acids: CASAGTNIQYF. Here the CDR3 DNA reads TGTGCCAGCGCGGGAACAAACATTCAGTACTTC.

The chain uses TRBV5-1 and TRBJ1-1; TRBD1 is a possible D gene (6 bases). This CDR3 is 15 amino acids long. CDR1 is SGHRS, CDR2 YFSETQ, per germline. V lost 4 bases to trimming and J lost 4 bases, with 17 bases between them. The CDR3 region has the DNA TGCGCCAGCAGCCTCCCGGGGAGGGGGAGCACTGAAGCTTTCTTT. Amino acids: CASSLPGRGSTEAFF.

V and J are TRBV3-1 and TRBJ2-3; the D is unclear. Germline V gene sequence: CDR1 LGHDT, CDR2 YNNKEL (reference sequence). This CDR3 comprises 15 residues. V shed 2 bases and J shed 1 base, with 10 bases lying between them. In DNA, the CDR3 is TGTGCCAGCAGCCAATCGGATCGGCGCACAGATACGCAGTATTTT. Translated: CASSQSDRRTDTQYF.

The V and J genes are TRBV3-1 and TRBJ2-7; the D gene is possibly TRBD2 (7 bases). Germline loops: CDR1 LGHDT, CDR2 YNNKEL (reference sequence). Trimming stripped 3 bases from V and 7 bases from J, with 22 bases between. The CDR3 extends over 16 amino acids. The CDR3 loop is CASSHRGGRGFSEQYF. In nucleotides, the CDR3 is TGTGCCAGCAGCCATAGGGGGGGCCGGGGCTTTTCGGAGCAGTACTTC.

V is TRBV12-3 or TRBV12-4 and J is TRBJ2-1; 10 nucleotides agree with TRBD2. This CDR3 is built from 15 residues. With V trimmed by 1 base and J by 7 bases, 4 bases remained unmatched. The CDR3 nucleotides read TGTGCCAGCAGTTTAGGGACTAGCGGCCTTAATGAGCAGTTCTTC. Residues: CASSLGTSGLNEQFF.

This clonotype turned up a few times. This chain connects TRBV20-1 to TRBJ1-1, with 9 nucleotides matching TRBD1. This CDR3 is 14 amino acids long. V lost 2 bases, J lost 6 bases, and 7 bases stayed unmatched. Germline CDR1 is DFQATT and CDR2 is SNEGSKA (reference sequence). This chain's CDR3 is CSARPGQGRAEAFF. The CDR3 nucleotides read TGCAGTGCTAGACCGGGACAGGGTCGGGCTGAAGCTTTCTTT.

In this sample, this clonotype turned up a few times. The chain combines TRBV29-1 with TRBJ1-3; D not certain. This CDR3 is 12 amino acids long. Germline V gene sequence: CDR1 SQVTM, CDR2 ANQGSEA. With 7 bases removed from V and 4 bases from J, the gap between germline ends came to 11 bases. CDR3 in amino acids: CSATEAGNTIYF. CDR3 DNA: TGCAGCGCTACAGAGGCAGGAAACACCATATATTTT.

This chain uses TRBV4-2 with TRBJ2-3; D not resolved. CDR3 length: 13 amino acids. CDR1 LGHNA and CDR2 YNFKEQ come from the germline V gene. Trimming took 2 bases from V and 2 from J, leaving 5 bases between them. The CDR3 bases are TGTGCCAGCAGCCAACCCCTCACAGATACGCAGTATTTT. Translated: CASSQPLTDTQYF.